This T cell receptor beta chain was recovered during a study of cytomegalovirus exposure and HLA in healthy donors (dated by TCRdb to about 2017). In terms of the full investigation: An earlier analysis of approximately 640 of the donors reported approximately 300 Gb of sequence data and some 120 million unique TCR beta sequences from about 179 million T cells. Approximately 300 gigabases of sequencing data and about 92 million unique TCR sequences made up an early release that covered around 640 HLA-typed donors. Of the approximately 400 genotyped donors, approximately 83% fell in the genetic ancestry cluster associated with self-reported Caucasian donors. The study aimed to test whether cataloging public T cell receptors could reveal signatures of past pathogen exposure. The study profiled the T cell repertoires of approximately 700 subjects by immunosequencing and related them to cytomegalovirus serostatus. Besides the first cohort of roughly 640 subjects, a separate validation cohort made up of roughly 120 different subjects was used. The study combined high-throughput TCR immunosequencing, statistical association of individual TCRs with disease status, and machine learning to predict cytomegalovirus infection status. To study patterns of TCR occurrence, a later analysis re-analyzed previously published TCR beta repertoires from 666 donors and added high-resolution HLA genotyping. The later analysis used no new phenotypic data to find candidate immune exposures, relying instead on TCR beta sequences and their occurrence across donors. An earlier analysis of several hundred of the donors applied high-throughput TCR beta sequencing to assess whether each TCR beta V gene segment acted as functional or pseudogenic. Donor age, sex, ethnicity and CMV serostatus were compiled together with the repertoire data. A later genetic analysis took genome-wide SNP genotypes for about 55% of the 666 donors and used that subset as a discovery cohort. All discovery cohort repertoires had been generated using a single sequencing platform. Class I and class II HLA loci were covered by the typing at four-digit resolution. The number of donors typed differed by locus, with 629-630 for A, B, C, DRB1 and DQB1, 522 for DQA1, 600 to 610 for DPA1, and approximately 470 for DPB1. Four to six DR-DQ haplotypes were handled as single units for association and clustering, since linkage in the cohort was strong. Across some 400 genotyped donors of the cohort, an average of approximately 200,000 unique TCR beta nucleotide sequences per donor were sequenced, and 15% to 20% of those sequences were non-productive.

On the study overall, not on this receptor specifically: In a later analysis, most CMV-associated TCR beta chains were found to appear HLA-restricted, with HLA associations seemingly driven largely by CMV exposure. A later genetic analysis associated a missense DCLRE1C variant with V-gene and J-gene trimming of TCR beta chains, and an independent cohort replicated the association. While some public TCRs were present in many individuals, most TCR sequences turned up only very rarely across donors. The only immune exposure information available for the cohort was CMV serostatus. Some IMGT-functional V segments, including TRBV6-2 and TRBV6-3, could not be distinguished by the 87-base-pair reads and were therefore excluded. In the study, 150 to 200 TCR beta chains were listed as associated with cytomegalovirus. The sequencing pipeline was judged likely to have produced a cluster of highly shared sequence variants as a technical artifact. When HLA alleles, especially DR and DQ, strongly co-occurred, TCR associations were difficult to assign to individual alleles. Compared with equally common non-associated chains, HLA-associated TCR beta chains in a later analysis were more clonally expanded and had lower generation probabilities. A further reported finding was that TCR beta sequences accurately predicted the HLA-A and HLA-B alleles for most subjects in the first cohort. Linkage disequilibrium might explain the correlated functional status among segregating V segments, but an unknown experimental factor could not be ruled out. In a later genetic analysis, fewer N-insertions in productive TCRs were reported among donors in an Asian-associated ancestry cluster than the approximately 670-donor mean. This cohort had only TCR beta chains sequenced, and the lack of alpha or paired-chain data limited which features could be detected. In a later analysis, several top co-occurrence clusters were reported to appear linked to parvovirus B19, influenza, CMV and Epstein-Barr virus. Because counts were too low, about 15 rarely observed V segments, including chromosome 9 orphons, were left out of the earlier analysis of 500 to 750 of the donors. Sequencing depth was assumed to be roughly uniform across donors in the presence/absence analyses, though that assumption may not hold. Cytomegalovirus status was reported to be diagnosed by the classifier with high specificity and sensitivity in both the original and validation cohorts. A few of the identified cytomegalovirus-associated TCR beta chains were confirmed in vitro to be specific for cytomegalovirus antigens. Because some donors lacked HLA typing at each locus, the association tests relied only on the typed subset. In a later analysis, the rate of TCR association differed among HLA loci, with DRB1 alleles having the most associated TCRs and HLA-C alleles having the fewest. According to the authors, the approach could potentially be generalized to other disease states and immunological phenotypes. An earlier analysis of roughly 570 of the donors showed that most TCR beta V segments appeared in productive rearrangements either about 87% or about 30% of the time, which broadly matched IMGT annotations. Specific HLA alleles were associated with some 15,000 TCR beta sequences at a false discovery rate of 0.05 in a later analysis.

Libraries were made using the immunoSEQ multiplex PCR assay. For the multiplex PCR, a mixture combining 60 forward primers for TCR Vbeta segments and 13 reverse primers for TCR Jbeta segments was used. Amplification of the CDR3 region of rearranged TCR beta genes was performed with a multiplex PCR assay on genomic DNA. The amplified TCR beta libraries were sequenced on the Illumina HiSeq System as 87-base-pair reads. On the authors' methods: In a later analysis, tens of millions of unique TCR beta chains were counted across the roughly 610 repertoires, and approximately 9.9 million of these chains were shared by at least two donors. Raw reads were error-corrected and collapsed into unique sequences by a nearest-neighbor algorithm in which closely related sequences were merged to remove PCR and sequencing errors. Alignment of CDR3 sequences to IMGT reference sequences was used to assign V, D and J gene segments. Each retained sequence needed at least a six-nucleotide match to both a V gene segment and a J gene segment. A rearrangement counted as productive if the CDR3 had no stop codons and remained in frame with V and J, and every other rearrangement counted as non-productive. Following IMGT convention, CDR3 was defined as the stretch from the second conserved V-encoded cysteine to the conserved J-encoded phenylalanine. The earlier analysis of about 620 of the donors excluded sequences that lacked an unambiguous match to a single V gene segment. An earlier analysis of several hundred of the donors called V segments functional above 56.7% productive rearrangements and segregating when the between-donor standard deviation exceeded 5%. A statistical classification framework was built to diagnose cytomegalovirus status from the catalog of TCR beta chain sequences. A later analysis assigned V and J genes by comparing TCR nucleotide sequences with IMGT/GENE-DB human TR gene sequences. In a later analysis, CDR3 sequences and most-parsimonious VDJ recombination scenarios were assigned using the TCRdist pipeline. A later analysis defined each TCR beta chain by its CDR3 amino acid sequence plus V-gene family, and excluded reads lacking a unique V-gene family. A later analysis removed 600 or so highly shared, low-generation-probability nucleotide sequences to deal with suspected cross-contamination and a sequencing artifact. In a later analysis, a clonal expansion index was calculated for each public chain from normalized within-repertoire ranks of inferred template counts. In a later analysis, generation probabilities were computed using a VDJ recombination model fitted to out-of-frame rearrangements, and the results were checked against IGoR. In a later analysis, TCR-TCR, TCR-HLA and TCR-CMV co-occurrence was scored with hypergeometric tests, and a repertoire-size bias correction was applied to TCR pairs. False discovery rates were estimated in a later analysis by permuting HLA or CMV assignments 20 times. In a later analysis, co-occurring TCRs were grouped using DBSCAN, and TCRdist sequence similarity was added for clustering within HLA-allele-positive subsets. Repertoires with fewer than 30,000 or more than 120,000 public chains were left out of co-occurrence clustering, as were four to six repertoires with anomalous nucleotide sharing. The immuneACCESS repertoire file appears here via TCRdb, limited to in-frame rearrangements. These files lack a portion of the clones; in checked studies, under half of the deficit traces to unresolved V genes, and the cause of the others is not known. From that table come the V and J calls and clone size; the DNA was used to work out D and trimming. The sample includes 100,000 or so clones, with more than 75% observed a single time. The ten largest clonotypes hold around 3.8% of the sample.

There are 12 amino acids in the CDR3, from cysteine to phenylalanine inclusive. Here the CDR3 DNA is all that survives: 36 bases in frame from base 1. The germline V gene (reference sequence) supplies CDR1 SEHNR and CDR2 FQNEAQ. The germline ends are 10 bases apart after V is trimmed by 7 bases and J by 7 bases. This clone appeared a few times. This receptor's antigen is unknown. No base quality information exists; no much larger clone differs at one position. The cohort was made up of 500 to 800 healthy bone marrow donors. At the time of sampling, every cohort member was nominally healthy, though immune exposures that went unrecorded were likely present. The donor was CMV seropositive and was included in the group of 250 to 300 seropositive cohort members. Every donor gave a peripheral blood sample, and the peripheral blood mononuclear cells from that sample were used for TCR beta sequencing. Genomic DNA extraction from the blood cell samples was performed with the Qiagen DNeasy Blood Extraction Kit.

The receptor's source is a woman between 50 and 59 years old in good health and CMV-seropositive. Recombination joined TRBV7-9 with TRBJ1-4; the D gene is possibly TRBD1, with 6 bases matching. Sequencing was performed on PBMCs. At the DNA level, the sequence is TGTGCCAGCAACGCAGGGGTTGAAAAACTGTTTTTT. This is translated as CASNAGVEKLFF. The full variable domain, with segments outside the CDR3 supplied by the reference TRBV7-9 and TRBJ1-4 proteins, appears as DTGVSQNPRHKITKRGQNVTFRCDPISEHNRLYWYRQTLGQGPEFLTYFQNEAQLEKSRLLSDRFSAERPKGSFSTLEIQRTEQGDSAMYLCASNAGVEKLFFGSGTQLSVL.